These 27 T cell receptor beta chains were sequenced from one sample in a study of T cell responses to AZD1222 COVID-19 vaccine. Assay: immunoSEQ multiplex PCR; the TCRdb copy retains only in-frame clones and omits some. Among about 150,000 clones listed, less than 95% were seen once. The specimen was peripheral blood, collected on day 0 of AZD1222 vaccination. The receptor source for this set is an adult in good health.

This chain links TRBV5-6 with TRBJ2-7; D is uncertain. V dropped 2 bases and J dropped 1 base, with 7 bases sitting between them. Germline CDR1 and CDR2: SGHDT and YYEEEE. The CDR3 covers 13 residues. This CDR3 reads CASSFIGSYEQYF. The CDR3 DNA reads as TGTGCCAGCAGCTTTATCGGGTCCTACGAGCAGTACTTC.

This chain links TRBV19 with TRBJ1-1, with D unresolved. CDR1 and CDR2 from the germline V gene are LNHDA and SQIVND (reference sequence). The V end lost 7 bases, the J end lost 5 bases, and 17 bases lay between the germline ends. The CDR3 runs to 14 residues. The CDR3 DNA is TGTGCCAGTACCCGTCGGGGAGGGAATACTGAAGCTTTCTTT. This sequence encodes CASTRRGGNTEAFF.

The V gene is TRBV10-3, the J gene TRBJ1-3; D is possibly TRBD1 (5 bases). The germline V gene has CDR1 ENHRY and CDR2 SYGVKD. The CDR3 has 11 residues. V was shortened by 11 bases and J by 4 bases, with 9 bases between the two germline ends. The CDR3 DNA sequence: TGTGCCTCGGGGGAGGGAAACACCATATATTTT. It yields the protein CASGEGNTIYF.

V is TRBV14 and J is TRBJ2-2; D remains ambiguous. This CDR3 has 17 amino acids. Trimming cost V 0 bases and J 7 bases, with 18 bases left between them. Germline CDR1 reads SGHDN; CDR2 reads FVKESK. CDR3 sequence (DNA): TGTGCCAGCAGCCAAGACGTGAATCGACATCTGATCGGGGAGCTGTTTTTT. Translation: CASSQDVNRHLIGELFF.

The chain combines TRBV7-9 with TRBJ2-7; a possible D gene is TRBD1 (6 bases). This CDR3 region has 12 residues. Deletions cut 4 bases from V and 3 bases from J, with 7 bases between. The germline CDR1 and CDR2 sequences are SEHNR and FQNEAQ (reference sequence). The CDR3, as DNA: TGTGCCAGCAGCTGGACAGTCTACGAGCAGTACTTC. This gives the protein CASSWTVYEQYF.

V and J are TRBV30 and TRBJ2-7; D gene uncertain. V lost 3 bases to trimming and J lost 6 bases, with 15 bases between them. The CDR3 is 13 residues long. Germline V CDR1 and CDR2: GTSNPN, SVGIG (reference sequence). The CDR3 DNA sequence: TGTGCCTGGAGGAGCCGGGCCTCGGGCGAGCAGTACTTC. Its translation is CAWRSRASGEQYF.

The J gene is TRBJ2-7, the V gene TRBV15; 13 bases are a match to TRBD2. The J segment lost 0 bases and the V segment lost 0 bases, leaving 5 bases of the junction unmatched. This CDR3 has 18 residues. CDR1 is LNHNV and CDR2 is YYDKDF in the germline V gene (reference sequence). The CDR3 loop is CATSRDLGTSGVSYEQYF. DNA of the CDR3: TGTGCCACCAGCAGAGATCTGGGGACTAGCGGGGTCTCCTACGAGCAGTACTTC.

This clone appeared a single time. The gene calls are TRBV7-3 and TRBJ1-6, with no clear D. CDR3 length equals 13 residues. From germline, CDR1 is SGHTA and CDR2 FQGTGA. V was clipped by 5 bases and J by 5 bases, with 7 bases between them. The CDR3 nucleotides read TGTGCCAGCAGCCTTACAGATAATTCACCCCTCCACTTT. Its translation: CASSLTDNSPLHF. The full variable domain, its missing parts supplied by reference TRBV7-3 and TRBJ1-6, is GAGVSQTPSNKVTEKGKYVELRCDPISGHTALYWYRQSLGQGPEFLIYFQGTGAADDSGLPNDRFFAVRPEGSVSTLKIQRTERGDSAVYLCASSLTDNSPLHFGNGTRLTVT.

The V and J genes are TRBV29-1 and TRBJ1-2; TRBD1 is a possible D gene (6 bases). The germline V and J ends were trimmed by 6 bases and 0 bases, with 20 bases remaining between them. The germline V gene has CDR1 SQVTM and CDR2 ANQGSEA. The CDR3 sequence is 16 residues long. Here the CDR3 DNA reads TGCAGCGTACGGGGGGGCCCCGAGGGGCCTAACTATGGCTACACCTTC. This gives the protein CSVRGGPEGPNYGYTF. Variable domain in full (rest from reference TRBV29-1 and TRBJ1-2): SAVISQKPSRDICQRGTSLTIQCQVDSQVTMMFWYRQQPGQSLTLIATANQGSEATYESGFVIDKFPISRPNLTFSTLTVSNMSPEDSSIYLCSVRGGPEGPNYGYTFGSGTRLTVV.

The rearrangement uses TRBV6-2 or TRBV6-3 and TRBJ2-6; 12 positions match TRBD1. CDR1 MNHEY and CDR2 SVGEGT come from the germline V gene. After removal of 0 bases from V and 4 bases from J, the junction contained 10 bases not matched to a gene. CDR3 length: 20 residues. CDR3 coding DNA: TGTGCCAGCAGTTACTCTCCTTTTGGGACAGGGGGCCCCGGGGCCAACGTCCTGACTTTC. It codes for CASSYSPFGTGGPGANVLTF.

CDR3 nucleotides: TGTGCCAGCAGCTTGAGGAGGGCTAATGAAAAACTGTTTTTT. Translating gives CASSLRRANEKLFF. V gene TRBV5-6 combines with J gene TRBJ1-4; D gene unclear. Germline V gene sequence: CDR1 SGHDT, CDR2 YYEEEE. This CDR3 spans 14 amino acids. Trimming pared 1 base from V and 3 bases from J, leaving 7 bases between.

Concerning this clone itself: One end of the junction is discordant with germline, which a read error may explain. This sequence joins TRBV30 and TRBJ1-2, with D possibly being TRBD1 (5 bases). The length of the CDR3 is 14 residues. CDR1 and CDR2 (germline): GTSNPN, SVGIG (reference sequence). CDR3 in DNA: TGTGCCGGGAGTCAGGGTCAAGCTAACTATGGCTACACCTTC. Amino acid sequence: CAGSQGQANYGYTF. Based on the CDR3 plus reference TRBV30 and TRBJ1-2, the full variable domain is SQTIHQWPATLVQPVGSPLSLECTVEGTSNPNLYWYRQAAGRGLQLLFYSVGIGQISSEVPQNLSASRPQDRQFILSSKKLLLSDSGFYLCAGSQGQANYGYTFGSGTRLTVV.

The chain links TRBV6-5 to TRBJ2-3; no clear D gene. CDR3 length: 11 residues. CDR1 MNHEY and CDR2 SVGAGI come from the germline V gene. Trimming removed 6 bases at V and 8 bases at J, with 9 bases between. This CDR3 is CASSLGLTQYF. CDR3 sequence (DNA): TGTGCCAGCAGCCTCGGTCTTACGCAGTATTTT.

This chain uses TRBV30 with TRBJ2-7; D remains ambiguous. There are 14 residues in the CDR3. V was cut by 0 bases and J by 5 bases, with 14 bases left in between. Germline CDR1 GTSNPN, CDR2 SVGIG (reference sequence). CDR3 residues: CAWSVRVGNNEQYF. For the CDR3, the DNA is TGTGCCTGGAGTGTACGTGTGGGAAATAACGAGCAGTACTTC.

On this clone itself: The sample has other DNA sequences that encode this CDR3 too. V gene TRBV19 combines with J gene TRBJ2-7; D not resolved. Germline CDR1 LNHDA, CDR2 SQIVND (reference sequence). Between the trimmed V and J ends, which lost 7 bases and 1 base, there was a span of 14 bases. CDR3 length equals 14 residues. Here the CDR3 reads CASTPEGSSYEQYF. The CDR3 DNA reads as TGTGCCAGTACCCCCGAAGGCAGTTCCTACGAGCAGTACTTC. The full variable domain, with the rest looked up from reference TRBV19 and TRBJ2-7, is DGGITQSPKYLFRKEGQNVTLSCEQNLNHDAMYWYRQDPGQGLRLIYYSQIVNDFQKGDIAEGYSVSREKKESFPLTVTSAQKNPTAFYLCASTPEGSSYEQYFGPGTRLTVT.

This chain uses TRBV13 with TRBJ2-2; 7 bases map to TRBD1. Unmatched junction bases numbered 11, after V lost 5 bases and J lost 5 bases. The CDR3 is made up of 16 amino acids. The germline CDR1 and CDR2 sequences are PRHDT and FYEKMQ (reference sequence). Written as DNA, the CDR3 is TGTGCCAGCAGCCCTACAGGGGCCGCTGGAACCGGGGAGCTGTTTTTT. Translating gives CASSPTGAAGTGELFF.

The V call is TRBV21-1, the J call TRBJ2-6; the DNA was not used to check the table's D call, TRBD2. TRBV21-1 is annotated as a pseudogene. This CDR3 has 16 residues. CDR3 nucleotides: TGTGCCAGCAGCAAAGCGCGAAAATCTGGGGCCAACGTCCTGACTTTC. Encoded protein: CASSKARKSGANVLTF.

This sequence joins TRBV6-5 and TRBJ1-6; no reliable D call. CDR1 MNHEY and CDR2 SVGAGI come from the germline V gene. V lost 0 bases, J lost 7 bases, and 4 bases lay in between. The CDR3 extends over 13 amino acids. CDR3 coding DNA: TGTGCCAGCAGTTACTCGGGGAATTCACCCCTCCACTTT. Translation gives CASSYSGNSPLHF.

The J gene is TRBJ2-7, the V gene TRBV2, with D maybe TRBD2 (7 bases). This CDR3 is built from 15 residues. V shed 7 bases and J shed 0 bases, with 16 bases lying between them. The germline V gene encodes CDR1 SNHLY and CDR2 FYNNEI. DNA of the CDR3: TGTGCCAGCACCGAGTCGGGGGGCAACTCCTACGAGCAGTACTTC. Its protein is CASTESGGNSYEQYF. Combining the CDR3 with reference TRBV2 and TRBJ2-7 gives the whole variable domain EPEVTQTPSHQVTQMGQEVILRCVPISNHLYFYWYRQILGQKVEFLVSFYNNEISEKSEIFDDQFSVERPDGSNFTLKIRSTKLEDSAMYFCASTESGGNSYEQYFGPGTRLTVT.

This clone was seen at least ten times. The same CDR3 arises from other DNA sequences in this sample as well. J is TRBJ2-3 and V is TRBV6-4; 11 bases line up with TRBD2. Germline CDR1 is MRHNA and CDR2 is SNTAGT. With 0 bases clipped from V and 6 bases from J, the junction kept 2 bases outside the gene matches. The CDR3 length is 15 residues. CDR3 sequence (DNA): TGTGCCAGCAGTGACTCTAGCGGGGGGGCGGATACGCAGTATTTT. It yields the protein CASSDSSGGADTQYF.

CDR3 protein: CATSRVGGADTQYF. Here the CDR3 DNA reads TGTGCCACCAGCAGGGTTGGGGGGGCAGATACGCAGTATTTT. This sequence joins TRBV15 and TRBJ2-3, with 7 bases that match TRBD2. The CDR3 runs to 14 residues. V lost 3 bases to trimming and J lost 4 bases; unmatched junction nucleotides: 4. The V gene's germline CDR1 is LNHNV and CDR2 YYDKDF (reference sequence).

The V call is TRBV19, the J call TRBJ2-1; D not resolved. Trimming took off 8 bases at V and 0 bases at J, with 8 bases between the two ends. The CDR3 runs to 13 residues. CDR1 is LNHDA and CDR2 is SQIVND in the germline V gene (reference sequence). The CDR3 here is CASGVSSYNEQFF. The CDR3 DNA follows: TGTGCCAGTGGGGTGAGCTCCTACAATGAGCAGTTCTTC.

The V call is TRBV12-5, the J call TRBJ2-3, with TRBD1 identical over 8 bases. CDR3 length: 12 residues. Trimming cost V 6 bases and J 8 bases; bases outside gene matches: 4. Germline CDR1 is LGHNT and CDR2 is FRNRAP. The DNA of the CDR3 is TGTGCTAGTGGACAGGGGGGAGGTACGCAGTATTTT. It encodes CASGQGGGTQYF. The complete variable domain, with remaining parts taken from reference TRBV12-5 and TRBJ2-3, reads DARVTQTPRHKVTEMGQEVTMRCQPILGHNTVFWYRQTMMQGLELLAYFRNRAPLDDSGMPKDRFSAEMPDATLATLKIQPSEPRDSAVYFCASGQGGGTQYFGPGTRLTVL.

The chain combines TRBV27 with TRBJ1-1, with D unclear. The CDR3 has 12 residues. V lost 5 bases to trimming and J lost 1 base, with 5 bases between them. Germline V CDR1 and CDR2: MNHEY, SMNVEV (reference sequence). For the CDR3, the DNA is TGTGCCAGCAGTCCACCGAACACTGAAGCTTTCTTT. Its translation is CASSPPNTEAFF.

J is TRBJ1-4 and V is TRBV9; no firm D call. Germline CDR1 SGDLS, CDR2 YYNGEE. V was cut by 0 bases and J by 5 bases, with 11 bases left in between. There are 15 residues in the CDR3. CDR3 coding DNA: TGTGCCAGCAGCGTAGGTGTAGGGCCGAATGAAAAACTGTTTTTT. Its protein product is CASSVGVGPNEKLFF.

As DNA, the CDR3 is TGTGCCAGCGGCTCGGGGAACCTGGACAATCAGCCCCAGCATTTT. This codes for CASGSGNLDNQPQHF. The V and J genes are TRBV5-5 and TRBJ1-5; D is ambiguous. The CDR3 consists of 15 residues. CDR1 is SGHKS, CDR2 YYEKEE, per germline (reference sequence). The V end was cut by 7 bases, the J end by 3 bases, with 17 bases between.

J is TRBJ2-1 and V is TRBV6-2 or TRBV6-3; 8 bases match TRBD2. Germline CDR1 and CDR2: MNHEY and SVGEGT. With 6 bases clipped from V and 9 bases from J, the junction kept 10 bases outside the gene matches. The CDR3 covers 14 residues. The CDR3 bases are TGTGCCAGCAGCAAAAGGGTAGCGGGGATTGAGCAGTTCTTC. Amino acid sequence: CASSKRVAGIEQFF.